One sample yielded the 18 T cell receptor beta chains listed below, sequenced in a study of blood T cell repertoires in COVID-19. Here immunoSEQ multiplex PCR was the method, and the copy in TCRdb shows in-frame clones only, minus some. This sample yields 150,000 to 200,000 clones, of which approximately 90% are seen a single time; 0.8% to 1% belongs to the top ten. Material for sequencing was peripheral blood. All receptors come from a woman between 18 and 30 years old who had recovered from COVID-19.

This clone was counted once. CDR3 coding DNA: TGTGCCAGCAGCGCAGGCTACACCGGGGAGCTGTTTTTT. Its translation is CASSAGYTGELFF. The V call is TRBV7-2, the J call TRBJ2-2; the D is unclear. The CDR3 loop spans 13 amino acids. Trimming removed 5 bases from V and 3 bases from J, with 7 bases in between. Germline V gives CDR1 SGHTA, CDR2 FQGNSA.

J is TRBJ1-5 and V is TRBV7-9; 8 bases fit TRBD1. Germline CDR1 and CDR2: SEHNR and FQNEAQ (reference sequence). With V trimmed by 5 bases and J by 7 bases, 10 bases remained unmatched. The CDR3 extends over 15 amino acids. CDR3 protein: CASSLEQGGGQPQHF. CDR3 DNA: TGTGCCAGCAGCCTAGAACAGGGGGGCGGGCAGCCCCAGCATTTT. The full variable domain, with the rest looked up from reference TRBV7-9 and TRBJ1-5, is DTGVSQNPRHKITKRGQNVTFRCDPISEHNRLYWYRQTLGQGPEFLTYFQNEAQLEKSRLLSDRFSAERPKGSFSTLEIQRTEQGDSAMYLCASSLEQGGGQPQHFGDGTRLSIL.

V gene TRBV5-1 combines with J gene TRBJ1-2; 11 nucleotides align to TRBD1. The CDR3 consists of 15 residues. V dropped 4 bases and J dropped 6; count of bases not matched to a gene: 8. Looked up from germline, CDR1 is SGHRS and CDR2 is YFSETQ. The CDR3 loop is CASSGVGQGADGYTF. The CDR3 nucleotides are TGCGCCAGCAGCGGTGTTGGACAGGGGGCTGATGGCTACACCTTC.

CDR3 region: CASIGGQGASGYTF. The DNA of the CDR3 is TGTGCCAGTATAGGGGGACAGGGGGCGTCCGGCTACACCTTC. This chain connects TRBV19 to TRBJ1-2; 12 bases line up with TRBD1. Germline CDR1 is LNHDA and CDR2 is SQIVND (reference sequence). With 7 bases clipped from V and 8 bases from J, the junction kept 8 bases outside the gene matches. The CDR3 has 14 amino acids.

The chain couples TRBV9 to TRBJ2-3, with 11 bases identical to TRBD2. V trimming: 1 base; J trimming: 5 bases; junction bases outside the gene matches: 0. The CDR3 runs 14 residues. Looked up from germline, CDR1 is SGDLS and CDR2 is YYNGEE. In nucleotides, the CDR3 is TGTGCCAGCAGCGTACTAGCGGGGGGAGATACGCAGTATTTT. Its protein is CASSVLAGGDTQYF.

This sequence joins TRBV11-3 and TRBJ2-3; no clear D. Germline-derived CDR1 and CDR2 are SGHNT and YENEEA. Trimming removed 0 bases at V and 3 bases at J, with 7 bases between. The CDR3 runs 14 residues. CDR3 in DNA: TGTGCCAGCAGCTTAGATAAGAGGACAGATACGCAGTATTTT. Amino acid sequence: CASSLDKRTDTQYF.

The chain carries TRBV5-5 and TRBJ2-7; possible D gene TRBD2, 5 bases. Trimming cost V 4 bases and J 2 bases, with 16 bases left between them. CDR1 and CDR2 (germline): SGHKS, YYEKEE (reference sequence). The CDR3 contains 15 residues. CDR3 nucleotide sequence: TGTGCCAGCAGCACCTCGGGCGGGCGAGCCTACGAGCAGTACGTC. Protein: CASSTSGGRAYEQYV.

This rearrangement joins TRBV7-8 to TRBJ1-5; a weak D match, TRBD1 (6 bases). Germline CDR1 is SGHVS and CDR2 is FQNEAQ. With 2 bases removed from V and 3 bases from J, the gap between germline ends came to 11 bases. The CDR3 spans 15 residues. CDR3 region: CASSLRTAFNQPQHF. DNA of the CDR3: TGTGCCAGCAGCTTAAGGACAGCCTTCAATCAGCCCCAGCATTTT.

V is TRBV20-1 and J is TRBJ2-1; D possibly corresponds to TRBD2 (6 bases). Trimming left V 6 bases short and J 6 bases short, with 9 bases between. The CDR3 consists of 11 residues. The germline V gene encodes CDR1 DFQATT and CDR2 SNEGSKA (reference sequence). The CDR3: CSAPTSNEQFF. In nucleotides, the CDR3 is TGCAGTGCCCCGACTAGCAATGAGCAGTTCTTC.

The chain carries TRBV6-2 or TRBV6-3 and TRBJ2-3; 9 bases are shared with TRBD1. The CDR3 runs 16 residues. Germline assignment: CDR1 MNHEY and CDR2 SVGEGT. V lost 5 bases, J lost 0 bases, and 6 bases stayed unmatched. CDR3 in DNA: TGTGCCAGCAGTCCACAGGGGGCGGGAAGCACAGATACGCAGTATTTT. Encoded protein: CASSPQGAGSTDTQYF.

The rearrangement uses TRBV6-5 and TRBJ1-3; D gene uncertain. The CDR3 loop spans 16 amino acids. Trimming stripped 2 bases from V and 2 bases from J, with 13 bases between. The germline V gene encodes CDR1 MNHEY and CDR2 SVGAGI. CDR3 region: CASSYRRPIPGNTIYF. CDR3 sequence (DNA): TGTGCCAGCAGTTACCGCAGGCCGATTCCTGGAAACACCATATATTTT.

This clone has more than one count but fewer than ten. CDR3 in DNA: TGTGCCAGCAGCTTAGGCGGCAGTTCGAACACCGGGGAGCTGTTTTTT. Its translation is CASSLGGSSNTGELFF. The chain joins TRBV7-3 to TRBJ2-2; D remains ambiguous. This CDR3 has 16 amino acids. Deletions cut 2 bases from V and 0 bases from J, with 10 bases between. Per germline, CDR1 SGHTA and CDR2 FQGTGA.

The DNA of the CDR3 is TGTGCCAGCCGCGGGGAAAGAAACACCGGGGAGCTGTTTTTT. Translating gives CASRGERNTGELFF. The chain combines TRBV19 with TRBJ2-2, with D perhaps matching TRBD2 (6 bases). The germline gives CDR1 LNHDA, CDR2 SQIVND (reference sequence). Trimming took 9 bases from V and 2 from J, leaving 13 bases between them. The CDR3 sequence is 14 residues long.

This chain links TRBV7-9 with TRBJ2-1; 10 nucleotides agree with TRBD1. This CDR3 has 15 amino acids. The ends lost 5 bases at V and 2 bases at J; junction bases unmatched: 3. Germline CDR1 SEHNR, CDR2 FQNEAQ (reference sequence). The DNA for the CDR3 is TGTGCCAGCAGCCGCGACAGGGGGCCCTACAATGAGCAGTTCTTC. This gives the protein CASSRDRGPYNEQFF.

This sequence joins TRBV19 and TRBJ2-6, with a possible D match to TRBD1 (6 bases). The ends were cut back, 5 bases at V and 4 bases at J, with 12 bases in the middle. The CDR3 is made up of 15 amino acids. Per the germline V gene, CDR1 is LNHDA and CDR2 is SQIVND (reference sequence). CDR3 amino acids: CASSATGYGANVLTF. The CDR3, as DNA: TGTGCCAGTAGTGCTACAGGGTACGGGGCCAACGTCCTGACTTTC.

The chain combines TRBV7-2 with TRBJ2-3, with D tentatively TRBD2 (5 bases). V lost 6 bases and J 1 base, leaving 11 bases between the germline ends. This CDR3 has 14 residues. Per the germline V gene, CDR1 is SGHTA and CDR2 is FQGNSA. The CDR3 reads CASSLSGGTDTQYF. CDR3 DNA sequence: TGTGCCAGCAGTTTAAGCGGAGGCACAGATACGCAGTATTTT.

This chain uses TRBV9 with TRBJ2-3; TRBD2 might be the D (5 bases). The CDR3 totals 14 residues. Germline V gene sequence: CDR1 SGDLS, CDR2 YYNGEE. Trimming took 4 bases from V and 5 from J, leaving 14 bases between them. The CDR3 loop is CASSPPGMLDTQYF. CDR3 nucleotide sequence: TGTGCCAGCAGCCCACCGGGGATGCTAGATACGCAGTATTTT.

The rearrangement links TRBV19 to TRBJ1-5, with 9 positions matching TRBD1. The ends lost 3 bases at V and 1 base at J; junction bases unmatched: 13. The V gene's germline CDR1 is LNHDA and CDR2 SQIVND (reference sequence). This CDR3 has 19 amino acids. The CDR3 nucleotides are TGTGCCAGTAGTATTAACATCCGGGACAGGGCTTTAAGCAATCAGCCCCAGCATTTT. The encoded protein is CASSINIRDRALSNQPQHF. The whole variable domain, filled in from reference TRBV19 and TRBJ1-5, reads DGGITQSPKYLFRKEGQNVTLSCEQNLNHDAMYWYRQDPGQGLRLIYYSQIVNDFQKGDIAEGYSVSREKKESFPLTVTSAQKNPTAFYLCASSINIRDRALSNQPQHFGDGTRLSIL.